These 21 T cell receptor beta chains came from one sample sequenced in a study of OX40 agonist ivuxolimab in advanced cancers. The repertoire was sequenced with immunoSEQ multiplex PCR; TCRdb's copy has only in-frame clones and lacks some. The sample carries 20,000 to 25,000 clones, around four fifths recorded once. Sequencing used CD4+ or CD8+ T cells sorted from blood, obtained in a trial of the OX40 agonist ivuxolimab. The source is an adult with an advanced solid tumor such as melanoma, head and neck, liver or kidney cancer.

V and J are TRBV27 and TRBJ1-1; 7 positions match TRBD1. V trimming: 5 bases; J trimming: 11 bases; junction bases outside the gene matches: 11. This CDR3 contains 13 residues. CDR1 and CDR2 (germline): MNHEY, SMNVEV (reference sequence). CDR3 DNA: TGTGCCAGCAGTCCGTGGACAGGCGGAGAGGCTTTCTTT. Translating gives CASSPWTGGEAFF.

This clone was recorded once. This chain connects TRBV27 to TRBJ2-1; 13 bases are a match to TRBD2. Germline V lookup: CDR1 MNHEY, CDR2 SMNVEV (reference sequence). This CDR3 region has 16 residues. V was pared by 5 bases and J by 4 bases, with 5 bases of the junction left unmatched. The CDR3 region is CASSPLLAGGYNEQFF. As DNA, the CDR3 is TGTGCCAGCAGTCCCCTACTAGCGGGGGGGTACAATGAGCAGTTCTTC.

J is TRBJ1-6 and V is TRBV6-5; D remains unclear. Looked up from germline, CDR1 is MNHEY and CDR2 is SVGAGI. This CDR3 is built from 14 residues. The V gene lost 0 bases and the J gene lost 4 bases, with 4 bases spanning the gap. In nucleotides, the CDR3 is TGTGCCAGCAGTTACTCGGTGTATAATTCACCCCTCCACTTT. Protein sequence: CASSYSVYNSPLHF.

V gene TRBV11-2 combines with J gene TRBJ2-7, with D unclear. V was pared by 3 bases and J by 3 bases, with 15 bases between. CDR1 and CDR2 from the germline V gene are SGHAT and FQNNGV. The CDR3 has 15 residues. CDR3 sequence reads: CASSFTRDEFYEQYF. The CDR3 DNA reads as TGTGCCAGCAGCTTTACGAGAGACGAGTTCTACGAGCAGTACTTC.

The rearrangement links TRBV7-6 to TRBJ2-5; unclear D gene. This CDR3 has 13 amino acids. The germline V gene has CDR1 SGHVS and CDR2 FNYEAQ. The ends were cut back, 1 base at V and 5 bases at J, with 8 bases in the middle. The CDR3 DNA reads TGTGCCAGCAGCTTAGTCGAGCTCGAGACCCAGTACTTC. Protein: CASSLVELETQYF.

The J gene is TRBJ1-1, the V gene TRBV5-4; D call uncertain. The CDR3 is 11 amino acids. The V gene's germline CDR1 is SGHNT and CDR2 YYREEE (reference sequence). The V end was cut by 1 base, the J end by 5 bases, with 3 bases between. In nucleotides, the CDR3 is TGTGCCAGCAGCTTGAGGACTGAAGCTTTCTTT. This encodes CASSLRTEAFF.

The chain links TRBV21-1 to TRBJ2-1; the table calls TRBD1, which could not be checked here. TRBV21-1 is recorded as a pseudogene. The length of the CDR3 is 13 residues. CDR3: CASRHHSDNEQFF. In DNA, the CDR3 is TGTGCCAGCAGACACCATTCCGACAATGAGCAGTTCTTC.

This rearrangement joins TRBV27 to TRBJ1-5, with 7 bases identical to TRBD1. The V and J ends lost 5 bases and 4 bases, in that order; junction bases with no gene match: 5. The germline V gene has CDR1 MNHEY and CDR2 SMNVEV (reference sequence). This CDR3 contains 14 residues. The CDR3 region has the DNA TGTGCCAGCAGTCAATACAGGGGTAATCAGCCCCAGCATTTT. Translation: CASSQYRGNQPQHF.

This sequence joins TRBV20-1 and TRBJ1-1, with a weak D call TRBD1 (5 bases). This CDR3 contains 11 residues. Germline loops: CDR1 DFQATT, CDR2 SNEGSKA (reference sequence). V gave up 5 bases and J gave up 4 bases, with 8 bases separating them. CDR3 loop: CSAPGSTEAFF. CDR3 bases: TGCAGTGCTCCAGGGAGCACTGAAGCTTTCTTT.

This chain links TRBV2 with TRBJ2-7; TRBD1 matches 9 bases. CDR3 size: 13 residues. The V gene end was trimmed by 4 bases and the J gene end by 4 bases; junction bases not matched to a gene: 2. From germline, CDR1 is SNHLY and CDR2 FYNNEI. This chain's CDR3 is CASSGGQGYEQYF. The DNA for the CDR3 is TGTGCCAGCAGTGGGGGACAGGGTTACGAGCAGTACTTC.

This clone was counted a single time. The V gene is TRBV27, the J gene TRBJ1-2, with D hard to call. The V gene lost 4 bases and the J gene lost 3 bases, with 15 bases spanning the gap. There are 15 residues in the CDR3. Germline V lookup: CDR1 MNHEY, CDR2 SMNVEV (reference sequence). The CDR3 is CASSSRGRIYYGYTF. The CDR3 nucleotides read TGTGCCAGCAGTTCCCGTGGGAGGATATACTATGGCTACACCTTC.

V gene TRBV7-9 combines with J gene TRBJ1-6, with a tentative D call TRBD1 (5 bases). Trimming pared 4 bases from V and 9 bases from J, leaving 22 bases between. CDR1 SEHNR and CDR2 FQNEAQ come from the germline V gene (reference sequence). The CDR3 contains 17 residues. CDR3 region: CASSSGSAGTLRSPLHF. As DNA, the CDR3 is TGTGCCAGCAGCTCTGGATCCGCCGGGACTCTTCGTTCACCCCTCCACTTT. Together with reference TRBV7-9 and TRBJ1-6, the CDR3 gives the full variable domain: DTGVSQNPRHKITKRGQNVTFRCDPISEHNRLYWYRQTLGQGPEFLTYFQNEAQLEKSRLLSDRFSAERPKGSFSTLEIQRTEQGDSAMYLCASSSGSAGTLRSPLHFGNGTRLTVT.

This clone occurred once. The DNA for the CDR3 is TGTGCCAGCAGTACCTACGGGGGGGAGCTGTTTTTT. Translating it yields CASSTYGGELFF. The chain links TRBV27 to TRBJ2-2, with D hard to call. V shed 5 bases and J shed 8 bases, with 9 bases lying between them. The CDR3 is 12 amino acids. CDR1 and CDR2 from the germline V gene are MNHEY and SMNVEV (reference sequence).

The genes are TRBV7-2 and TRBJ2-7; 10 bases fit TRBD2. The length of the CDR3 is 15 residues. Germline V CDR1 and CDR2: SGHTA, FQGNSA. After removal of 3 bases from V and 7 bases from J, the junction contained 9 bases not matched to a gene. CDR3 nucleotide sequence: TGTGCCAGCAGCTTGGGAGCGGGGGGGCTAGAGGAGCAGTACTTC. Translating gives CASSLGAGGLEEQYF.

The chain uses TRBV7-9 and TRBJ1-2; D remains unclear. This CDR3 is built from 12 residues. CDR1 is SEHNR, CDR2 FQNEAQ, per germline (reference sequence). The germline V and J ends were trimmed by 1 base and 8 bases, with 8 bases remaining between them. The CDR3 DNA reads as TGTGCCAGCAGCTTAGGGTCTGGGGGCTACACCTTC. Translating gives CASSLGSGGYTF.

The CDR3 is CASTPMVDTGGDTQYF. The CDR3 DNA reads TGTGCCAGCACCCCGATGGTGGACACCGGAGGGGATACGCAGTATTTT. This chain joins TRBV2 and TRBJ2-3; D is perhaps TRBD2 (6 bases). The CDR3 consists of 16 residues. V was clipped by 7 bases and J by 6 bases, with 23 bases between them. Germline V gene lookup returns CDR1 SNHLY and CDR2 FYNNEI. Full variable domain (rest looked up from reference TRBV2 and TRBJ2-3): EPEVTQTPSHQVTQMGQEVILRCVPISNHLYFYWYRQILGQKVEFLVSFYNNEISEKSEIFDDQFSVERPDGSNFTLKIRSTKLEDSAMYFCASTPMVDTGGDTQYFGPGTRLTVL.

The V and J genes are TRBV7-9 and TRBJ2-7; D is undetermined. From germline, CDR1 is SEHNR and CDR2 FQNEAQ (reference sequence). Trimming cost V 1 base and J 2 bases, with 12 bases left between them. The CDR3 covers 15 residues. CDR3 residues: CASSLEALPAYEQYF. In DNA, the CDR3 is TGTGCCAGCAGCTTAGAAGCTCTTCCCGCCTACGAGCAGTACTTC.

This rearrangement joins TRBV6-5 to TRBJ2-5, with D uncertain. Trimming left V 4 bases short and J 2 bases short, with 11 bases between. This CDR3 has 14 amino acids. Per germline, CDR1 MNHEY and CDR2 SVGAGI. The CDR3 loop reads CASSFHTLQETQYF. DNA for the CDR3: TGTGCCAGCAGTTTCCATACACTTCAAGAGACCCAGTACTTC.

This clone was picked up a small number of times. This sequence joins TRBV19 and TRBJ1-4; 7 positions agree with TRBD1. Losses at the gene ends were 4 bases for V and 5 bases for J; bases not matched to a gene: 7. The CDR3 spans 15 residues. Germline-derived CDR1 and CDR2 are LNHDA and SQIVND (reference sequence). CDR3 nucleotide sequence: TGTGCCAGTAGTAGCCCGGGACAGTTGAATGAAAAACTGTTTTTT. Translated, it gives CASSSPGQLNEKLFF.

As for this clone: The junction does not match germline at one end; this may be a read error. J is TRBJ2-5 and V is TRBV11-2; the match to TRBD2 covers 9 bases. Germline V gene data show CDR1 as SGHAT and CDR2 as FQNNGV. This CDR3 contains 17 residues. The CDR3 DNA sequence: TGCGCCAGCAGCCAAGGCTCTAGCGGGGTCCCAGGGGAGACCCAGTACTTC. As protein: CASSQGSSGVPGETQYF.

This clone turned up a few times. This chain connects TRBV6-1 to TRBJ2-7; a possible D gene is TRBD2 (6 bases). Germline loops: CDR1 MNHNS, CDR2 SASEGT. V was clipped by 7 bases and J by 0 bases, with 13 bases between them. The length of the CDR3 is 14 residues. The CDR3 sequence is CASKFAGISYEQYF. The DNA for the CDR3 is TGTGCCAGCAAGTTCGCGGGGATCTCCTACGAGCAGTACTTC.